Shown below are 19 T cell receptor beta chains from a single sample sequenced in a study of blood T cell repertoires in COVID-19. The repertoire was sequenced with immunoSEQ multiplex PCR; TCRdb's copy has only in-frame clones and lacks some. The sample shows around 310,000 clones, around nine tenths of them seen only once. Sequencing input: PBMCs or T cells enriched from blood (not recorded which). The receptors here all came from a woman between 25 and 40 years old who had recovered from COVID-19.

This chain connects TRBV19 to TRBJ1-3; the D is unclear. The V end lost 1 base, the J end lost 0 bases, and 13 bases lay between the germline ends. CDR1 and CDR2 (germline): LNHDA, SQIVND (reference sequence). CDR3 length: 17 amino acids. The CDR3 sequence: CASSIVHNGVSGNTIYF. The DNA of the CDR3 is TGTGCCAGTAGTATAGTGCATAACGGGGTCTCTGGAAACACCATATATTTT.

About this clone itself: Other nucleotide sequences in the sample specify the same CDR3. This chain links TRBV18 with TRBJ1-6, with a possible D match to TRBD1 (5 bases). Germline V CDR1 and CDR2: KGHSH, LQKENI. V dropped 2 bases and J dropped 5 bases, with 10 bases sitting between them. The CDR3 is 15 amino acids. The CDR3 region has the DNA TGTGCCAGCTCACCATCAACAGGAGATAATTCACCCCTCCACTTT. Residues: CASSPSTGDNSPLHF.

The rearrangement joins TRBV3-1 (or the pseudogene TRBV3-2) to TRBJ1-2, with 7 bases aligning to TRBD1. The V segment lost 3 bases and the J segment 2 bases; nucleotides outside the gene matches: 3. Germline CDR1 reads LGHDT; CDR2 reads YNNKEL (reference sequence). The CDR3 has 14 amino acids. The CDR3 nucleotides read TGTGCCAGCAGCCAGCCGGGACAGAACTATGGCTACACCTTC. This translates into CASSQPGQNYGYTF.

DNA of the CDR3: TGCGCCAGCAGTCGAGTCGACTTAGGATTCACAGATACGCAGTATTTT. Its translation: CASSRVDLGFTDTQYF. The chain is built from TRBV4-1 and TRBJ2-3, with D unclear. This CDR3 has 16 amino acids. The germline CDR1 and CDR2 sequences are MGHRA and YSYEKL. Trimming took off 6 bases at V and 2 bases at J, with 18 bases between the two ends.

The genes are TRBV11-2 and TRBJ1-4, with D unresolved. The CDR3 contains 15 residues. Germline V gene data show CDR1 as SGHAT and CDR2 as FQNNGV. Trimming left V 2 bases short and J 3 bases short, with 10 bases between. The CDR3 protein is CASSLSTVANEKLFF. The CDR3 bases are TGTGCCAGCAGCTTATCAACAGTAGCTAATGAAAAACTGTTTTTT. Supplemented by reference TRBV11-2 and TRBJ1-4, the full variable domain reads EAGVAQSPRYKIIEKRQSVAFWCNPISGHATLYWYQQILGQGPKLLIQFQNNGVVDDSQLPKDRFSAERLKGVDSTLKIQPAKLEDSAVYLCASSLSTVANEKLFFGSGTQLSVL.

This clone occurred once. This chain uses TRBV6-5 with TRBJ2-7; tentative D call: TRBD2 (5 bases). Trimming cost V 7 bases and J 3 bases, with 7 bases left between them. CDR1 is MNHEY and CDR2 is SVGAGI in the germline V gene. This CDR3 is built from 11 residues. The CDR3 nucleotides read TGTGCCAGCATGAGCGGCTACGAGCAGTACTTC. This encodes CASMSGYEQYF.

The J gene is TRBJ2-7, the V gene TRBV5-4; 7 nucleotides line up with TRBD1. The J segment lost 5 bases and the V segment lost 1 base, leaving 3 bases of the junction unmatched. The germline CDR1 and CDR2 sequences are SGHNT and YYREEE (reference sequence). This CDR3 spans 13 amino acids. This CDR3 reads CASSLSGQNEQYF. CDR3 nucleotides: TGTGCCAGCAGCTTGTCGGGACAGAACGAGCAGTACTTC.

This clone has a single count. This rearrangement joins TRBV12-3 or TRBV12-4 to TRBJ1-1, with TRBD1 as a possible D gene (5 bases). This CDR3 has 13 residues. V was pared by 7 bases and J by 1 base, with 10 bases between. Here the CDR3 reads CASTLRGNTEAFF. The CDR3, as DNA: TGTGCCAGCACCCTAAGGGGGAACACTGAAGCTTTCTTT.

The chain joins TRBV12-3 or TRBV12-4 to TRBJ2-2; D unresolved. CDR3 length: 11 amino acids. The V end was cut by 4 bases, the J end by 7 bases, with 4 bases between. The CDR3 nucleotides read TGTGCCAGCAGTTATTACGGGGAGCTGTTTTTT. This codes for CASSYYGELFF.

The V gene is TRBV6-2 or TRBV6-3, the J gene TRBJ1-5; 10 bases match TRBD1. Germline CDR1 MNHEY, CDR2 SVGEGT. Trimming removed 4 bases from V and 0 bases from J; junction bases left unmatched: 12. This CDR3 region has 19 residues. The CDR3 DNA reads TGTGCCAGCAGTTTTCTCCGGGACAGGGGTCCCAATAGCAATCAGCCCCAGCATTTT. This sequence encodes CASSFLRDRGPNSNQPQHF.

This chain uses TRBV4-1 with TRBJ2-4, with D perhaps TRBD1 (5 bases). Germline loops: CDR1 MGHRA, CDR2 YSYEKL. The CDR3 is made up of 17 amino acids. V shed 0 bases and J shed 1 base, with 13 bases lying between them. The CDR3 region is CASSQDRAGMAKNIQYF. The CDR3 DNA reads as TGCGCCAGCAGCCAAGATCGGGCAGGGATGGCCAAAAACATTCAGTACTTC.

This clone appeared once. V and J are TRBV6-2 or TRBV6-3 and TRBJ1-2; D is unclear. The V end was cut by 2 bases, the J end by 4 bases, with 14 bases between. This CDR3 has 15 amino acids. Germline-derived CDR1 and CDR2 are MNHEY and SVGEGT. The CDR3 region has the DNA TGTGCCAGCAGTTACCAGGCTGGGCGGGCCTATGGCTACACCTTC. Its protein product is CASSYQAGRAYGYTF.

The rearrangement joins TRBV11-2 to TRBJ1-2; TRBD1 matches 7 bases. Germline V CDR1 and CDR2: SGHAT, FQNNGV. Unmatched junction bases numbered 5, after V lost 4 bases and J lost 6 bases. The CDR3 length is 13 residues. CDR3 DNA: TGTGCCAGCAGCTGGGGGACAGCGAATGGCTACACCTTC. Amino acid sequence: CASSWGTANGYTF.

The chain couples TRBV20-1 to TRBJ1-1; the match to TRBD1 covers 8 bases. The germline gives CDR1 DFQATT, CDR2 SNEGSKA (reference sequence). The CDR3 contains 15 residues. V trimming: 3 bases; J trimming: 3 bases; junction bases outside the gene matches: 9. This CDR3 is CSASGWQGAYTEAFF. The CDR3 DNA reads as TGCAGTGCTAGTGGATGGCAGGGGGCCTACACTGAAGCTTTCTTT.

V and J are TRBV28 and TRBJ2-7; 10 positions match TRBD1. There are 15 residues in the CDR3. Germline CDR1 reads MDHEN; CDR2 reads SYDVKM. V lost 5 bases to trimming and J lost 1 base; unmatched junction nucleotides: 5. The CDR3, as DNA: TGTGCCAGCAGTACCCGGGACAGGGGATCCTACGAGCAGTACTTC. This translates into CASSTRDRGSYEQYF.

This chain joins TRBV19 and TRBJ1-6, with D unresolved. This CDR3 has 14 residues. V lost 1 base and J 7 bases, leaving 8 bases between the germline ends. Per germline, CDR1 LNHDA and CDR2 SQIVND (reference sequence). The DNA of the CDR3 is TGTGCCAGTAGTATAGCTGGGCGAAATTCACCCCTCCACTTT. It specifies CASSIAGRNSPLHF.

The chain uses TRBV15 and TRBJ1-5, with 7 bases matching TRBD1. V dropped 5 bases and J dropped 0; count of bases not matched to a gene: 16. Germline CDR1 and CDR2: LNHNV and YYDKDF (reference sequence). The CDR3 sequence is 19 residues long. This CDR3 is CATSATRQGPLYSNQPQHF. The DNA of the CDR3 is TGTGCCACCAGCGCCACTCGACAGGGCCCCCTCTATAGCAATCAGCCCCAGCATTTT. The full variable domain, its missing parts supplied by reference TRBV15 and TRBJ1-5, is DAMVIQNPRYQVTQFGKPVTLSCSQTLNHNVMYWYQQKSSQAPKLLFHYYDKDFNNEADTPDNFQSRRPNTSFCFLDIRSPGLGDTAMYLCATSATRQGPLYSNQPQHFGDGTRLSIL.

This clone has more than one count but fewer than ten. This rearrangement joins TRBV20-1 to TRBJ1-6; D unclear. Germline V lookup: CDR1 DFQATT, CDR2 SNEGSKA (reference sequence). V lost 3 bases and J lost 5, with 11 bases in between. The CDR3 runs 14 residues. For the CDR3, the DNA is TGCAGTGCTAGTGACTGGGCAGATAATTCACCCCTCCACTTT. Translated: CSASDWADNSPLHF.

In nucleotides, the CDR3 is TGTGCCAGCAGCTCTCAGGGGCGCATTGGCACAGATACGCAGTATTTT. Its protein product is CASSSQGRIGTDTQYF. This chain joins TRBV7-9 and TRBJ2-3; D perhaps matches TRBD1 (6 bases). The CDR3 extends over 16 amino acids. Germline CDR1 and CDR2: SEHNR and FQNEAQ (reference sequence). Trimming pared 4 bases from V and 1 base from J, leaving 15 bases between.